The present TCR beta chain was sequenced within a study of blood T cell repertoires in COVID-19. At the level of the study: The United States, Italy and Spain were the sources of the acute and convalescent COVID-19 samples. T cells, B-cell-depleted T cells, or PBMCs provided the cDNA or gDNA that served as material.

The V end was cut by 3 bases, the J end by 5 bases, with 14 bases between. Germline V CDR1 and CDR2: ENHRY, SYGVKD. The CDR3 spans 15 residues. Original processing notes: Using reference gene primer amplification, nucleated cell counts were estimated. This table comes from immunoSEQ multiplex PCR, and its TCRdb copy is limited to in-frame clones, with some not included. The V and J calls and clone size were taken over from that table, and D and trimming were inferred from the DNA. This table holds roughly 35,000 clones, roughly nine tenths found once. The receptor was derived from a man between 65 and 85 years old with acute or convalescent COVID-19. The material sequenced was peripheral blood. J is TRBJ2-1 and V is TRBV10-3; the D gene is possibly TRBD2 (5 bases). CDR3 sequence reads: CAISERRAENNEQFF. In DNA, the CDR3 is TGTGCCATCAGTGAACGGCGAGCGGAGAACAATGAGCAGTTCTTC.